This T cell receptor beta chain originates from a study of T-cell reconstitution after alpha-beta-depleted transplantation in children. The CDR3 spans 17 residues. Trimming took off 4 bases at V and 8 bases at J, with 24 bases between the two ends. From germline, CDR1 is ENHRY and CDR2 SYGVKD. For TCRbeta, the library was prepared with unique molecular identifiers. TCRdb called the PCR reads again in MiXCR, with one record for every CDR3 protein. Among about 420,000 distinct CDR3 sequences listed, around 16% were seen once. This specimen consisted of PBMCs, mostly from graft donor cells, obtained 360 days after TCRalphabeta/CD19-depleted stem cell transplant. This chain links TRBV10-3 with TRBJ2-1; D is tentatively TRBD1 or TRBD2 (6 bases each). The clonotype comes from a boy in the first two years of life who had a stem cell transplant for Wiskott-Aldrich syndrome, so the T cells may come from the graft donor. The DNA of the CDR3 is TGTGCCATCAGTGCTTGGGGTGGGGGGCCCTTAAGAGATGAGCAGTTCTTC. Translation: CAISAWGGGPLRDEQFF.